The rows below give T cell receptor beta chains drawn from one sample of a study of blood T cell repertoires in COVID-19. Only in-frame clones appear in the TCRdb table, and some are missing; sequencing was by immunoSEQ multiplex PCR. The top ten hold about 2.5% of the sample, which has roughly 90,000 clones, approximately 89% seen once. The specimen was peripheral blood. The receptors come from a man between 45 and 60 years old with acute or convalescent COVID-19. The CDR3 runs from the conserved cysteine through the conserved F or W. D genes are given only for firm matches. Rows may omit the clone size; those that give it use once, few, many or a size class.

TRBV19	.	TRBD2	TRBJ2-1	CASSPVAGEVNEQFF	TGTGCCAGTAGTCCTGTAGCGGGAGAGGTGAATGAGCAGTTCTTC
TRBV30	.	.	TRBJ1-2	CAWSEVAANYGYTF	TGTGCCTGGAGCGAGGTGGCGGCTAACTATGGCTACACCTTC
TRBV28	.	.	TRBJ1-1	CASSFKLRGTEAFF	TGTGCCAGCAGTTTTAAGCTCCGTGGCACTGAAGCTTTCTTT
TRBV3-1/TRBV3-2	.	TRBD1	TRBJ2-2	CASSLPGGTGELFF	TGTGCCAGCAGCCTTCCAGGGGGTACCGGGGAGCTGTTTTTT
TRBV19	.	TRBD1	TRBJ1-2	CASSDRGLDGYTF	TGTGCCAGTAGTGACAGGGGATTGGATGGCTACACCTTC
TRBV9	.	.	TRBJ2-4	CASSSLHENIQYF	TGTGCCAGCAGTTCCTTACACGAAAACATTCAGTACTTC
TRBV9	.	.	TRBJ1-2	CASSVGGQYGYTF	TGTGCCAGCAGCGTAGGAGGACAGTATGGCTACACCTTC
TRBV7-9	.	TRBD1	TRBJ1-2	CASSLSTGGYGYTF	TGTGCCAGCAGCTTATCGACAGGGGGCTATGGCTACACCTTC
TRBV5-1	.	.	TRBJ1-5	CASSLNLNQPQHF	TGCGCCAGCAGCTTGAATCTCAATCAGCCCCAGCATTTT
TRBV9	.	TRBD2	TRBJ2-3	CASSGRSGGTDTQYF	TGTGCCAGCAGCGGAAGGAGCGGGGGCACAGATACGCAGTATTTT
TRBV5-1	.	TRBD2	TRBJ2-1	CASSSSSGGVNEQFF	TGCGCCAGCAGCTCTTCTAGCGGGGGGGTCAATGAGCAGTTCTTC
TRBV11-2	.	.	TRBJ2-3	CASSLGVTGRTDTQYF	TGTGCCAGCAGCTTAGGGGTAACAGGAAGGACAGATACGCAGTATTTT
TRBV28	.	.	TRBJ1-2	CASSYPPGGGYGYTF	TGTGCCAGCAGTTACCCCCCGGGGGGCGGCTATGGCTACACCTTC
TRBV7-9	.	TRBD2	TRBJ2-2	CASSLGLAGEVGELFF	TGTGCCAGCAGCTTGGGACTAGCGGGAGAAGTCGGGGAGCTGTTTTTT
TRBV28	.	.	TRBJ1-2	CASRKAGSGMRGYTF	TGTGCCAGCAGAAAAGCGGGAAGTGGCATGCGTGGCTACACCTTC
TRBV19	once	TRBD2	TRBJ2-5	CASSISGGGAVETQYF	TGTGCCAGTAGTATAAGCGGCGGGGGGGCCGTAGAGACCCAGTACTTC
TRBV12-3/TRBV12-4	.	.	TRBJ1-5	CASSPRANQPQHF	TGTGCCAGCAGCCCGCGGGCTAATCAGCCCCAGCATTTT
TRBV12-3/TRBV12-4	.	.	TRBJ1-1	CASSVTLYTEAFF	TGTGCCAGCAGTGTGACACTCTACACTGAAGCTTTCTTT
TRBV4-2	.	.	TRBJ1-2	CASSQGQVYGYTF	TGTGCCAGCAGCCAAGGACAGGTTTATGGCTACACCTTC
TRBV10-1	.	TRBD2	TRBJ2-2	CAVGLAYTGELFF	TGCGCTGTTGGACTAGCGTACACCGGGGAGCTGTTTTTT
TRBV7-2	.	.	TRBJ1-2	CASSLGVREVLYGYTF	TGTGCCAGCAGCTTAGGGGTGCGTGAGGTTCTCTATGGCTACACCTTC
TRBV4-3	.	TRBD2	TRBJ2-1	CASSQESGGSYNEQFF	TGCGCCAGCAGCCAAGAGTCGGGGGGCTCCTACAATGAGCAGTTCTTC
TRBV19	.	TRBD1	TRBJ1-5	CASSGTGGHQPQHF	TGTGCCAGCTCCGGGACAGGGGGACATCAGCCCCAGCATTTT
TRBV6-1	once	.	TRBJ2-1	CASSEGAIGNEQFF	TGTGCCAGCAGTGAAGGAGCGATTGGCAATGAGCAGTTCTTC
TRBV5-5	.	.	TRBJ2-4	CASSDQGIAKNIQYF	TGTGCCAGCAGCGACCAGGGGATAGCCAAAAACATTCAGTACTTC
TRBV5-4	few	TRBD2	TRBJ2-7	CASSPFGGGVNYEQYF	TGTGCCAGCAGCCCGTTCGGGGGAGGGGTCAACTACGAGCAGTACTTC
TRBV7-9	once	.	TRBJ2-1	CASGEVSDEQFF	TGTGCCAGCGGGGAGGTTAGCGATGAGCAGTTCTTC
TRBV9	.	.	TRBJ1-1	CASSGQENTEAFF	TGTGCCAGCAGCGGACAGGAGAACACTGAAGCTTTCTTT
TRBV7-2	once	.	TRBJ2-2	CASSPELVGAGELFF	TGTGCCAGCTCGCCGGAGCTAGTCGGAGCCGGGGAGCTGTTTTTT
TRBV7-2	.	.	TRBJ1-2	CASSLAGDSAF	TGTGCCAGCAGCTTAGCGGGGGACTCCGCGTTC
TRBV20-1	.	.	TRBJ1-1	CSAPRYTEAFF	TGCAGTGCCCCTCGGTATACTGAAGCTTTCTTT
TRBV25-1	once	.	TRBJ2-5	CASSEWGLGAAETQYF	TGTGCCAGCAGTGAATGGGGTTTGGGGGCGGCGGAGACCCAGTACTTC
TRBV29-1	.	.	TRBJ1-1	CSVVSGAIDTEAFF	TGCAGCGTTGTTTCAGGGGCGATAGACACTGAAGCTTTCTTT
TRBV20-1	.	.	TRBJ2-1	CSASSQESYNEQFF	TGCAGTGCTAGTTCGCAGGAATCCTACAATGAGCAGTTCTTC
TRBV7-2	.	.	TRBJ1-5	CASSLAVGNLEQHF	TGTGCCAGCAGCTTAGCCGTTGGCAACCTTGAACAGCATTTT
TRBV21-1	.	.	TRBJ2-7	CARGDRKHEQYF	TGTGCCAGGGGGGACAGGAAGCACGAGCAGTACTTC
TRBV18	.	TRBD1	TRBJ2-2	CASSPPGTGRNTGELFF	TGTGCCAGCTCACCACCAGGGACAGGGAGAAACACCGGGGAGCTGTTTTTT
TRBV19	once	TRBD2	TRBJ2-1	CASSTSGLNNEQFF	TGTGCCAGTAGTACTAGCGGCCTTAACAATGAGCAGTTCTTC
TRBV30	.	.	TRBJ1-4	CAWNGGRREKLFF	TGTGCCTGGAATGGGGGCAGACGGGAAAAACTGTTTTTT
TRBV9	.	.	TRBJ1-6	CASSVGASNSPLHF	TGTGCCAGCAGCGTAGGGGCCTCTAATTCACCCCTCCACTTT
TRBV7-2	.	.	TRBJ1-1	CASSLEAGDTEAFF	TGTGCCAGCAGCTTAGAGGCAGGGGACACTGAAGCTTTCTTT
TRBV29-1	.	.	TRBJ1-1	CSVSTGRDTEAFF	TGCAGCGTGTCGACAGGAAGGGACACTGAAGCTTTCTTT
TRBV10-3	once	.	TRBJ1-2	CAISEGLTGRDGYTF	TGTGCCATCAGTGAGGGGCTTACAGGGAGGGATGGCTACACCTTC
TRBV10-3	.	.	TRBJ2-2	CAISDANTGELFF	TGTGCCATCAGTGACGCGAACACCGGGGAGCTGTTTTTT
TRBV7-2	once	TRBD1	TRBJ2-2	CASRPDMTGWMTGELFF	TGTGCCAGCAGACCGGATATGACAGGGTGGATGACCGGGGAGCTGTTTTTT
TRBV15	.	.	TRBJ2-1	CATSRRDFSNEQFF	TGTGCCACCAGCAGACGGGACTTTTCCAATGAGCAGTTCTTC